The rows below give T cell receptor beta chains drawn from one sample of a study of relationships among human T cell subsets. TCRdb redid the calling of the multiplex PCR reads with MiXCR, one entry per CDR3 protein. The data contain roughly 13,000 distinct CDR3 sequences, around 67% of them singletons. Sequenced input: CD4+ Th1 cells sorted from blood. The receptors stem from a man between 35 and 55 years old in good health. Each CDR3 is given with its conserved first and last residue. A D gene is named only where the DNA matches it firmly. Clone size is stated in some rows and not others, as once, few, many or a class when expanded.

.	.	TRBV7-2	TRBJ2-4	CASSLAKGKNIQYF	TGTGCCAGCAGCTTAGCCAAGGGCAAAAACATTCAGTACTTC
TRBD2	.	TRBV2	TRBJ2-5	CASGAGGWETQYF	TGTGCCAGTGGAGCGGGGGGCTGGGAGACCCAGTACTTC
.	.	TRBV2	TRBJ2-1	CASLRDPAGNEQFF	TGTGCCAGCCTCCGGGACCCCGCGGGGAATGAGCAGTTCTTC
TRBD2	once	TRBV7-8	TRBJ2-2	CASIFSGTSSFTGELFF	TGTGCCAGCATCTTTTCCGGGACTAGCAGCTTCACCGGGGAGCTGTTTTTT
TRBD1	.	TRBV25-1	TRBJ2-7	CASSEDRGPYEQYF	TGCGCCAGCAGTGAAGACAGGGGGCCCTACGAGCAGTACTTC
TRBD1	.	TRBV27	TRBJ1-1	CASSFGQGAEAFF	TGTGCCAGCAGTTTCGGACAGGGCGCTGAAGCTTTCTTT
.	.	TRBV12-3/TRBV12-4	TRBJ2-5	CASSLAQISETQYF	TGTGCCAGCAGTTTAGCGCAGATTTCGGAGACCCAGTACTTC
.	few	TRBV4-1	TRBJ2-5	CASSQDNGQARETQYF	TGCGCCAGCAGCCAAGATAATGGGCAGGCTCGGGAGACCCAGTACTTC
.	few	TRBV27	TRBJ1-2	CASSSGGYGYTF	TGTGCCAGCAGCTCCGGGGGATATGGCTACACCTTC
.	few	TRBV10-3	TRBJ2-3	CAISEGSNTQYF	TGTGCCATCAGTGAAGGCTCGAATACGCAGTATTTT
.	.	TRBV11-3	TRBJ2-3	CASSSLSTDTQYF	TGTGCCAGCAGCTCCCTAAGCACAGATACGCAGTATTTT
.	.	TRBV6-5	TRBJ2-6	CASRAGRLNSGANVLTF	TGTGCCAGCAGGGCAGGGAGGCTAAACTCTGGGGCCAACGTCCTGACTTTC
.	.	TRBV11-2	TRBJ2-1	CASSFGGTGEQFF	TGTGCCAGCAGCTTTGGCGGGACGGGTGAGCAGTTCTTC
.	few	TRBV29-1	TRBJ2-7	CSVEVGGTANYEQYF	TGCAGCGTTGAAGTTGGCGGGACCGCAAACTACGAGCAGTACTTC
.	.	TRBV21-1	TRBJ2-3	CASSKGTGFTDTQYF	TGTGCCAGCAGCAAAGGAACGGGCTTCACAGATACGCAGTATTTT
TRBD2	once	TRBV4-1	TRBJ2-7	CASSQEIGRAGGPREQYF	TGCGCCAGCAGCCAAGAAATCGGCCGGGCGGGAGGGCCGCGGGAGCAGTACTTC
.	.	TRBV5-1	TRBJ2-1	CASSNTGSSNEQFF	TGCGCCAGCAGCAACACAGGGTCTAGCAATGAGCAGTTCTTC
.	.	TRBV5-1	TRBJ2-5	CASSLGREETQYF	TGCGCCAGCAGCTTGGGCCGGGAAGAGACCCAGTACTTC
.	.	TRBV27	TRBJ1-4	CASKERRSGIEKLFF	TGTGCCAGCAAGGAACGGAGGTCGGGCATTGAAAAACTGTTTTTT
.	.	TRBV11-2	TRBJ2-5	CASSWAETQYF	TGTGCCAGCAGTTGGGCGGAGACCCAGTACTTC
.	medium-sized	TRBV20-1	TRBJ1-1	CSASVGQFTEAFF	TGCAGTGCTAGTGTGGGGCAATTCACTGAAGCTTTCTTT
TRBD1	.	TRBV12-3/TRBV12-4	TRBJ2-5	CASSYYAIGTGRRETQYF	TGTGCCAGCAGCTATTACGCGATTGGGACAGGGAGACGAGAGACCCAGTACTTC
.	.	TRBV28	TRBJ2-3	CASTLGLITDTQYF	TGTGCCAGTACCTTAGGTTTAATCACAGATACGCAGTATTTT
.	.	TRBV28	TRBJ2-4	CASSRSGQNIQYF	TGTGCCAGCAGTCGGAGTGGGCAAAACATTCAGTACTTC
.	.	TRBV7-9	TRBJ2-2	CASTLEGTVNTGELFF	TGTGCCAGCACCCTAGAGGGGACGGTGAACACCGGGGAGCTGTTTTTT
.	.	TRBV18	TRBJ1-1	CASSPGLNTEAFF	TGTGCCAGCTCACCAGGGTTGAACACTGAAGCTTTCTTT
.	.	TRBV7-8	TRBJ2-5	CASSRRETETQYF	TGTGCCAGCAGCCGCAGGGAGACGGAGACCCAGTACTTC
TRBD2	.	TRBV5-5	TRBJ2-7	CACSSDSGVEQYF	TGTGCCTGCAGCTCCGATAGCGGGGTCGAGCAGTACTTC
TRBD1	medium-sized	TRBV11-2	TRBJ2-7	CASSYGQGERGEQYF	TGTGCCAGCAGCTACGGACAGGGGGAAAGGGGCGAGCAGTACTTC
.	.	TRBV7-9	TRBJ2-3	CASSLEGVVDTQYF	TGTGCCAGCAGCTTAGAAGGGGTCGTAGATACGCAGTATTTT
.	.	TRBV28	TRBJ1-2	CASTAGSRNYGYTF	TGTGCCAGCACCGCAGGTTCCCGGAACTATGGCTACACCTTC
.	.	TRBV28	TRBJ2-1	CASSLLHQEQFF	TGTGCCAGCAGTTTATTGCACCAAGAGCAGTTCTTC
.	.	TRBV11-2	TRBJ2-4	CASSSRLAKNIQYF	TGTGCCAGCAGCTCCCGGCTAGCCAAAAACATTCAGTACTTC
.	.	TRBV10-3	TRBJ2-7	CAISLEGRAYEQYF	TGTGCCATCTCGCTCGAGGGGAGAGCCTACGAGCAGTACTTC
TRBD1	once	TRBV25-1	TRBJ2-3	CASSVLQGKVNTQYF	TGTGCCAGCAGTGTACTACAGGGGAAAGTGAATACGCAGTATTTT
.	.	TRBV20-1	TRBJ2-7	CSARPGGNSYEQYF	TGCAGTGCGAGACCTGGGGGGAACTCCTACGAGCAGTACTTC
.	.	TRBV10-3	TRBJ1-2	CAISPARSFGYTF	TGTGCCATCAGTCCGGCAAGGAGCTTTGGCTACACCTTC
.	.	TRBV2	TRBJ2-2	CASGTGAENTGELFF	TGTGCCAGCGGCACCGGGGCAGAGAACACCGGGGAGCTGTTTTTT
.	.	TRBV11-2	TRBJ1-5	CASSLDRVVGPQHF	TGTGCCAGCAGCTTAGACAGGGTCGTAGGGCCCCAGCATTTT
.	.	TRBV11-2	TRBJ2-7	CASSLVRNPYEQYF	TGTGCCAGCAGCTTAGTGCGGAATCCCTACGAGCAGTACTTC
.	few	TRBV7-3	TRBJ2-3	CASSLTPDYVDTQYF	TGTGCCAGCAGCTTAACCCCGGACTACGTGGATACGCAGTATTTT
TRBD2	.	TRBV7-8	TRBJ2-2	CASSPGTSGVLAGELFF	TGTGCCAGCAGCCCCGGGACTAGCGGGGTTCTCGCCGGGGAGCTGTTTTTT
TRBD2	.	TRBV11-2	TRBJ2-1	CASSLFRGSSYNEQFF	TGTGCCAGCAGCTTATTTCGCGGGAGCTCCTACAATGAGCAGTTCTTC
.	.	TRBV6-5	TRBJ2-7	CASSYGPGSSYEQYF	TGTGCCAGCAGTTACGGGCCAGGGAGCTCCTACGAGCAGTACTTC
.	.	TRBV2	TRBJ1-5	CASTPGMGQPQHF	TGTGCCAGCACCCCAGGGATGGGTCAGCCCCAGCATTTT
TRBD2	.	TRBV6-5	TRBJ2-3	CASGLRTSGRGTDTQYF	TGTGCCAGCGGGCTACGGACTAGCGGGAGAGGAACAGATACGCAGTATTTT
TRBD1	.	TRBV20-1	TRBJ2-3	CSAPGQGSTDTQYF	TGCAGTGCGCCGGGACAGGGTAGCACAGATACGCAGTATTTT
.	.	TRBV19	TRBJ2-1	CASSMRGGSIDEQFF	TGTGCCAGTAGTATGAGGGGCGGAAGCATCGATGAGCAGTTCTTC
.	.	TRBV5-1	TRBJ2-7	CASSLEIGAYEQYF	TGCGCCAGCAGCTTGGAAATAGGGGCCTACGAGCAGTACTTC
.	.	TRBV29-1	TRBJ2-5	CSVAGGALQETQYF	TGCAGCGTTGCTGGCGGGGCCCTCCAAGAGACCCAGTACTTC
TRBD2	few	TRBV4-2	TRBJ2-7	CASSQEPGGAHEQYF	TGTGCCAGCAGCCAAGAACCGGGAGGAGCCCACGAGCAGTACTTC
TRBD2	.	TRBV5-6	TRBJ2-1	CASSLIQRERPEQFF	TGTGCCAGCAGCTTGATTCAGCGGGAGAGACCGGAGCAGTTCTTC